What follows are 32 T cell receptor beta chains derived from one specimen sequenced in a study of CD8+CD57+ T cells in acquired aplastic anemia. Patients sequenced had flow cytometry evidence of CD8+CD57+ cell expansion. TCR beta VDJ and CDR3 profiling used genomic DNA as template. MiXCR, run by TCRdb on the reads, gives a single entry per CDR3 protein. The sample holds a few hundred thousand distinct CDR3 sequences, around 50% seen once. The sample consisted of sorted CD4+, CD8+, or CD8+CD57+ T cells (not recorded which) from PBMCs. The receptors were sampled from a human donor with aplastic anemia.

The chain links TRBV19 to TRBJ2-3; 9 nucleotides agree with TRBD2. Germline loops: CDR1 LNHDA, CDR2 SQIVND (reference sequence). V shed 11 bases, J shed 5 bases, and the junction held 14 bases outside the gene matches. This CDR3 comprises 15 residues. The CDR3 here is CARAAGGQSQDTQYF. The CDR3 DNA follows: TGTGCCCGGGCCGCGGGGGGGCAATCGCAAGATACGCAGTATTTT.

The V call is TRBV7-9, the J call TRBJ2-7; the D is unclear. There are 14 residues in the CDR3. Germline V gene lookup returns CDR1 SEHNR and CDR2 FQNEAQ (reference sequence). Trimming shortened V by 2 bases and J by 1 base, and 9 bases separated the two germline ends. The CDR3 nucleotides read TGTGCCAGCAGCTTATATAAGGAGTCCTACGAGCAGTACTTC. Its protein is CASSLYKESYEQYF.

The chain joins TRBV30 to TRBJ2-7, with 7 positions matching TRBD1. J was trimmed by 7 bases and V by 3 bases; bases with no gene match: 9. The CDR3 is 13 residues long. Germline lookup yields CDR1 GTSNPN and CDR2 SVGIG (reference sequence). CDR3 protein: CAWSINPGGEQYF. The CDR3 region has the DNA TGTGCCTGGAGCATAAATCCAGGGGGAGAGCAGTACTTC.

The chain links TRBV19 to TRBJ1-1; unclear D gene. The CDR3 loop spans 10 amino acids. Germline V gives CDR1 LNHDA, CDR2 SQIVND (reference sequence). Trimming shortened V by 8 bases and J by 6 bases, and 7 bases separated the two germline ends. The CDR3 region has the DNA TGTGCCAGTTTTGGGGCTGAAGCTTTCTTT. This sequence encodes CASFGAEAFF.

This clonotype was counted at least ten times. The CDR3 region is CASSLPRDTLGDYGYTF. The DNA for the CDR3 is TGCGCCAGCAGCTTGCCCCGGGACACTCTGGGAGACTATGGCTACACCTTC. The V and J genes are TRBV5-1 and TRBJ1-2; D may be TRBD1 (6 bases). V was trimmed by 1 base and J by 3 bases, leaving 19 bases between them. Looked up from germline, CDR1 is SGHRS and CDR2 is YFSETQ. The CDR3 has 17 residues.

In the case of this clonotype: A much bigger clone sits one base away, suggesting this may be a read error. This sequence joins TRBV6-5 and TRBJ1-3; no clear D gene. The germline CDR1 and CDR2 sequences are MNHEY and SVGAGI. This CDR3 spans 14 amino acids. CDR3 sequence (DNA): TGTGCCAGCAGAGACACGAGCTCTGTAAACACCATATATTTT. The encoded protein is CASRDTSSVNTIYF.

The chain carries TRBV5-1 and TRBJ1-4; D gene unclear. With 4 bases removed from V and 7 bases from J, the gap between germline ends came to 8 bases. From germline, CDR1 is SGHRS and CDR2 YFSETQ. CDR3 length: 12 residues. The CDR3 loop is CASSQYGEKLFF. DNA of the CDR3: TGCGCCAGCAGCCAGTACGGTGAAAAACTGTTTTTT.

This clonotype was seen more than once but under ten times. The chain recombines TRBV20-1 with TRBJ2-7, with D possibly TRBD2 on 5 matching bases. The CDR3 sequence is 11 residues long. V was clipped by 3 bases and J by 7 bases, with 10 bases between them. Germline lookup yields CDR1 DFQATT and CDR2 SNEGSKA (reference sequence). The CDR3 DNA follows: TGCAGTGCTAGGGCCGGGGAGGAGCAGTACTTC. Translated: CSARAGEEQYF.

At least ten counts were recorded for this clonotype. The chain joins TRBV5-1 to TRBJ1-2; 7 nucleotides agree with TRBD1. The CDR3 has 14 residues. CDR1 is SGHRS and CDR2 is YFSETQ in the germline V gene. V dropped 5 bases and J dropped 4; count of bases not matched to a gene: 8. The CDR3 DNA is TGCGCCAGCAGGTCCGGGACAGTCGTCTATGGCTACACCTTC. Its translation is CASRSGTVVYGYTF.

The V gene is TRBV2, the J gene TRBJ1-2; D call uncertain. This CDR3 spans 15 amino acids. Per the germline V gene, CDR1 is SNHLY and CDR2 is FYNNEI. V dropped 8 bases and J dropped 4 bases, with 20 bases sitting between them. The CDR3 DNA is TGTGCCAGCTCACCAGACGTCTTTCTCCCCTATGGCTACACCTTC. Translating gives CASSPDVFLPYGYTF.

This clonotype was seen just once. The chain has TRBV12-5 and TRBJ2-1; TRBD2 aligns across 8 bases. Germline lookup yields CDR1 LGHNT and CDR2 FRNRAP. The CDR3 contains 15 residues. With V trimmed by 6 bases and J by 8 bases, 12 bases remained unmatched. The CDR3 loop reads CASGSGTRAPHEQFF. The DNA of the CDR3 is TGTGCTAGTGGCTCCGGGACTAGAGCGCCCCATGAGCAGTTCTTC.

This clonotype occurred many times. The CDR3, as DNA: TGCAGTGCTAGAGATGGCAAGCGCGGCCCGCCCCAGCATTTT. This gives the protein CSARDGKRGPPQHF. The V call is TRBV20-1, the J call TRBJ1-5; D is unresolved. The germline V gene has CDR1 DFQATT and CDR2 SNEGSKA (reference sequence). V lost 0 bases and J lost 9, with 15 bases in between. The CDR3 length is 14 residues.

Worth noting for this clonotype: A clone one base away is much larger, so this may be a read error. This chain links TRBV7-9 with TRBJ2-5; 7 nucleotides match TRBD2. The CDR3 loop spans 14 amino acids. Germline V gives CDR1 SEHNR, CDR2 FQNEAQ (reference sequence). CDR3 loop: CASSSEWGGETRYF. CDR3 sequence (DNA): TGTGCCAGCAGCTCGGAGTGGGGAGGGGAGACCCGGTACTTC. Full variable domain (missing parts from reference TRBV7-9 and TRBJ2-5): DTGVSQNPRHKITKRGQNVTFRCDPISEHNRLYWYRQTLGQGPEFLTYFQNEAQLEKSRLLSDRFSAERPKGSFSTLEIQRTEQGDSAMYLCASSSEWGGETRYFGPGTRLLVL.

This clonotype showed up just a few times. The chain uses TRBV30 and TRBJ1-2; the D is unclear. The V gene lost 4 bases and the J gene lost 7 bases, with 19 bases spanning the gap. The CDR3 is 14 amino acids. Per germline, CDR1 GTSNPN and CDR2 SVGIG (reference sequence). The CDR3 nucleotides are TGTGCCTGGATTCCCCCGGACGCTACCGCTGGCTACACCTTC. Translation gives CAWIPPDATAGYTF. Filled out from reference TRBV30 and TRBJ1-2, the complete variable domain reads SQTIHQWPATLVQPVGSPLSLECTVEGTSNPNLYWYRQAAGRGLQLLFYSVGIGQISSEVPQNLSASRPQDRQFILSSKKLLLSDSGFYLCAWIPPDATAGYTFGSGTRLTVV.

This chain connects TRBV7-9 to TRBJ2-6; D is unresolved. There are 14 residues in the CDR3. CDR1 and CDR2 from the germline V gene are SEHNR and FQNEAQ (reference sequence). Trimming took off 5 bases at V and 5 bases at J, with 10 bases between the two ends. The CDR3 DNA reads TGTGCCAGCAGCCCTGGGGTAAGGGCCAACGTCCTGACTTTC. Translated, it gives CASSPGVRANVLTF.

This clonotype was seen ten or more times. The V call is TRBV11-3, the J call TRBJ2-3; D unresolved. Germline-derived CDR1 and CDR2 are SGHNT and YENEEA. CDR3 size: 13 residues. Trimming pared 2 bases from V and 3 bases from J, leaving 6 bases between. The CDR3 region is CASSLQETDTQYF. CDR3 in DNA: TGTGCCAGCAGCTTACAGGAAACAGATACGCAGTATTTT.

This clonotype was detected once. Lacking the conserved final phenylalanine or tryptophan, this CDR3 likely reflects a read error. No DNA is shown, since the ends of the CDR3 on it are uncertain; the CDR3 is the one TCRdb lists. The V call is TRBV5-4, the J call TRBJ1-4. Germline V gives CDR1 SGHNT, CDR2 YYREEE (reference sequence). The CDR3 has 16 residues if both end residues are counted. Here the CDR3 reads CASSLTTRDPTMSSSS.

This clonotype was detected once. V is TRBV19 and J is TRBJ1-2; 7 bases map to TRBD1. Looked up from germline, CDR1 is LNHDA and CDR2 is SQIVND (reference sequence). The ends lost 4 bases at V and 5 bases at J; junction bases unmatched: 4. The CDR3 extends over 13 amino acids. CDR3 nucleotides: TGTGCCAGTAGTACGACGGACAGGTATGGCTACACCTTC. Its protein is CASSTTDRYGYTF.

This clonotype was counted many times. The genes are TRBV20-1 and TRBJ2-7; D is perhaps TRBD1 (5 bases). The germline V gene has CDR1 DFQATT and CDR2 SNEGSKA (reference sequence). The germline V and J ends were trimmed by 1 base and 0 bases, with 19 bases remaining between them. The CDR3 has 17 residues. This CDR3 reads CSARAASGQSSSYEQYF. As DNA, the CDR3 is TGCAGTGCTAGAGCTGCCTCAGGGCAGTCCAGCTCCTACGAGCAGTACTTC.

In regard to this clonotype: The junction departs from germline at one end; a sequencing error may be responsible. The chain joins TRBV7-7 to TRBJ2-3; D is possibly TRBD1 or TRBD2 (5 bases each). The CDR3 length is 13 residues. Germline loops: CDR1 SSHAT, CDR2 FNYEAQ (reference sequence). The CDR3 loop reads CASSLGTGDTQYF. As DNA, the CDR3 is TGTGCTAGCAGCTTAGGGACCGGAGATACGCAGTATTTT.

The genes are TRBV5-1 and TRBJ1-1, with 10 bases lining up with TRBD1. After removal of 2 bases from V and 5 bases from J, the junction contained 12 bases not matched to a gene. The germline V gene encodes CDR1 SGHRS and CDR2 YFSETQ. This CDR3 is 17 amino acids long. CDR3 amino acids: CASSFEPGTGVGTEAFF. CDR3 nucleotides: TGCGCCAGCAGCTTCGAACCCGGGACAGGGGTGGGTACTGAAGCTTTCTTT.

This chain joins TRBV5-1 and TRBJ1-6; D gene unclear. V dropped 0 bases and J dropped 2 bases, with 6 bases sitting between them. Per the germline V gene, CDR1 is SGHRS and CDR2 is YFSETQ. The CDR3 is made up of 15 amino acids. The CDR3: CASSLGLPYNSPLHF. The CDR3 nucleotides read TGCGCCAGCAGCTTGGGCCTGCCCTATAATTCACCCCTCCACTTT.

The CDR3 here is CASSLLRDRGFGYTF. For the CDR3, the DNA is TGTGCCAGCAGTTTACTACGGGACAGGGGTTTCGGCTACACCTTC. This chain joins TRBV9 and TRBJ1-2; 10 positions match TRBD1. The germline gives CDR1 SGDLS, CDR2 YYNGEE. The CDR3 runs to 15 residues. V shed 5 bases, J shed 8 bases, and the junction held 12 bases outside the gene matches. The full variable domain, rest sourced from reference TRBV9 and TRBJ1-2, is DSGVTQTPKHLITATGQRVTLRCSPRSGDLSVYWYQQSLDQGLQFLIQYYNGEERAKGNILERFSAQQFPDLHSELNLSSLELGDSALYFCASSLLRDRGFGYTFGSGTRLTVV.

This clonotype appeared many times. V usage is TRBV5-8 and J usage is TRBJ1-4, with D tentatively TRBD1 (5 bases). Trimming left V 3 bases short and J 6 bases short, with 9 bases between. CDR3 length: 13 residues. Germline V gene sequence: CDR1 SGHTS, CDR2 YDEGEE. As DNA, the CDR3 is TGTGCCAGCAGCTGGGGGACTGATGAAAAACTGTTTTTT. This encodes CASSWGTDEKLFF.

A remark on this clonotype: This clone may be a read error of a much larger clone one base away. The chain links TRBV10-3 to TRBJ1-5; no clear D gene. The length of the CDR3 is 13 residues. V was clipped by 3 bases and J by 5 bases, with 8 bases between them. The V gene's germline CDR1 is ENHRY and CDR2 SYGVKD. The CDR3 here is CAISEVGYQPQHF. DNA for the CDR3: TGTGCCATCAGTGAAGTGGGGTATCAGCCCCAGCATTTT.

This clonotype occurred many times. The rearrangement links TRBV7-8 to TRBJ1-6; D unclear. The CDR3 covers 17 residues. Germline CDR1 SGHVS, CDR2 FQNEAQ. The V end lost 2 bases, the J end lost 9 bases, and 20 bases lay between the germline ends. In DNA form, the CDR3 reads TGTGCCAGCAGCTTAAACGCTATGGGAACCGCTTTTTCACCCCTCCACTTT. Encoded protein: CASSLNAMGTAFSPLHF.

The rearrangement joins TRBV20-1 to TRBJ2-1, with D maybe TRBD2 (6 bases). The V gene's germline CDR1 is DFQATT and CDR2 SNEGSKA (reference sequence). V shed 1 base and J shed 0 bases, with 7 bases lying between them. The CDR3 has 14 residues. CDR3 nucleotide sequence: TGCAGTGCTAGAGTGCGGGGCTCCTACAATGAGCAGTTCTTC. This gives the protein CSARVRGSYNEQFF.

This clonotype was picked up many times. The J gene is TRBJ2-3, the V gene TRBV7-8; no clear D. Germline lookup yields CDR1 SGHVS and CDR2 FQNEAQ. V shed 0 bases and J shed 1 base, with 8 bases lying between them. The CDR3 spans 15 residues. CDR3 amino acids: CASSLAIGRTDTQYF. The CDR3 region has the DNA TGTGCCAGCAGCTTAGCGATCGGGCGCACAGATACGCAGTATTTT.

J is TRBJ2-6 and V is TRBV20-1; TRBD1 aligns across 8 bases. Trimming cost V 3 bases and J 0 bases; bases outside gene matches: 4. Germline assignment: CDR1 DFQATT and CDR2 SNEGSKA (reference sequence). This CDR3 comprises 16 residues. This CDR3 is CSASRDRISGANVLTF. For the CDR3, the DNA is TGCAGTGCTAGTAGGGACAGGATCTCTGGGGCCAACGTCCTGACTTTC.

The chain employs TRBV19 and TRBJ1-3; the match to TRBD1 covers 8 bases. The V segment lost 5 bases and the J segment 2 bases; nucleotides outside the gene matches: 2. Germline V gene sequence: CDR1 LNHDA, CDR2 SQIVND (reference sequence). This CDR3 contains 14 residues. The CDR3 spells CASSPDRAGNTIYF. The CDR3 bases are TGTGCCAGTAGTCCGGACAGGGCTGGAAACACCATATATTTT.

Remarks on this clonotype: At one boundary the junction diverges from the germline segment, which might be a read error. This chain joins TRBV7-9 and TRBJ2-6; D ambiguous. Germline assignment: CDR1 SEHNR and CDR2 FQNEAQ (reference sequence). The length of the CDR3 is 13 residues. In DNA, the CDR3 is TGTGCCAGCAGCTTGAAGGTCATGAACACTGAAGCTTTC. Protein sequence: CASSLKVMNTEAF.

The V gene is TRBV19, the J gene TRBJ1-5; tentative D call: TRBD1 (6 bases). Trimming took 4 bases from V and 8 from J, leaving 18 bases between them. The CDR3 is made up of 15 amino acids. CDR1 and CDR2 from the germline V gene are LNHDA and SQIVND (reference sequence). The DNA for the CDR3 is TGTGCCAGTAGTACTTTCCAGGGGCCGTCGGAGCCCCAGCATTTT. It specifies CASSTFQGPSEPQHF.